The T cell receptor (beta chain) under discussion was sequenced for a study of blood T cells in healthy people across ages. Using a J-beta primer mix together with a sample-barcoded 5' primer, a second PCR was run for roughly 7 to 12 cycles. TCRdb re-analysed the 5' RACE reads in MiXCR, keeping a single row per CDR3 protein. The table has hundreds of thousands of distinct CDR3 sequences, roughly 43% seen once. Unmatched junction bases numbered 9, after V lost 5 bases and J lost 8 bases. The CDR3 totals 15 residues. CDR1 and CDR2 (germline): SEHNR, FQNEAQ (reference sequence). Comment on this clonotype: As yet, its antigen is unknown.

Regarding the study as a whole: Roughly linear declines in TCR beta diversity per million T cells occurred with age.

The receptor was derived from a man under 40 in good health. Sequencing was performed on blood. The chain couples TRBV7-9 to TRBJ1-4; the match to TRBD1 covers 9 bases. The CDR3 sequence is CASSETGGKGEKLFF. The CDR3 nucleotides read TGTGCCAGCAGCGAAACAGGGGGCAAAGGGGAAAAACTGTTTTTT. The complete variable domain, with remaining parts taken from reference TRBV7-9 and TRBJ1-4, reads DTGVSQNPRHKITKRGQNVTFRCDPISEHNRLYWYRQTLGQGPEFLTYFQNEAQLEKSRLLSDRFSAERPKGSFSTLEIQRTEQGDSAMYLCASSETGGKGEKLFFGSGTQLSVL.